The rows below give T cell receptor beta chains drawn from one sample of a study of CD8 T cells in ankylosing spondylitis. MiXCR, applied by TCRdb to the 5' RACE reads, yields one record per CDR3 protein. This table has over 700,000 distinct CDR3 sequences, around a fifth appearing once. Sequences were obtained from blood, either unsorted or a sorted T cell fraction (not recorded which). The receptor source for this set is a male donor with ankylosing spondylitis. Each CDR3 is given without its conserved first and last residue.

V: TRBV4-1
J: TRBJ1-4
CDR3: ASSQPTGLDRKLF

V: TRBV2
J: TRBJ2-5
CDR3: ASSDDWQQETQY

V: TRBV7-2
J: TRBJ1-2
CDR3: ASRPLVADRAVGYT

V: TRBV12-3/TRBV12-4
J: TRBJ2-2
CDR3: ASSLNRYLGGNTGELF

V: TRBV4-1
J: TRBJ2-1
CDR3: ASSQEVGLAGGQNEQF

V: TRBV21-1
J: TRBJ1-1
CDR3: ASSNNWESEAF

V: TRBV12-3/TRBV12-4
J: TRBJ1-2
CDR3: ASSFGATGRNGYT

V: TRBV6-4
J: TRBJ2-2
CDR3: ASSDSGRGGTGELF

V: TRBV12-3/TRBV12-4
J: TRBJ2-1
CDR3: ASSQGLGQF

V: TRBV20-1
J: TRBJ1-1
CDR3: SAAPRQGGNTEAF

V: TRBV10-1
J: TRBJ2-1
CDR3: ASSESGRPEQF

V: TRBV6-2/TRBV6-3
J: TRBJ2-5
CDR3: ASTDRGGERETQY

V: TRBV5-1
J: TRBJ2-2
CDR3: ASSPLGLAGTGTGELF

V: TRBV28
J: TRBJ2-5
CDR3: ASSPGDEETQY

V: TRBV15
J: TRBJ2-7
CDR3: ATSRDPNRGGYEQY

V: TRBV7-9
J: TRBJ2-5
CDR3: ASSLGSAGLRETQY

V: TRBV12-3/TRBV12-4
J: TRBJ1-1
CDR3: ASSLTENTEAF

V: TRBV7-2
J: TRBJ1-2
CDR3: ASSLAGGQGYGYT

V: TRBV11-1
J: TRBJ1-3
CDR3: ASNQAGGKASAGNTIY

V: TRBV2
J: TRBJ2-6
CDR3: ARKAGSGANVLT

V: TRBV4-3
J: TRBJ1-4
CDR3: ASSQDKASREKLF

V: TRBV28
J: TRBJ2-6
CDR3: ASSPTGAGANVLT